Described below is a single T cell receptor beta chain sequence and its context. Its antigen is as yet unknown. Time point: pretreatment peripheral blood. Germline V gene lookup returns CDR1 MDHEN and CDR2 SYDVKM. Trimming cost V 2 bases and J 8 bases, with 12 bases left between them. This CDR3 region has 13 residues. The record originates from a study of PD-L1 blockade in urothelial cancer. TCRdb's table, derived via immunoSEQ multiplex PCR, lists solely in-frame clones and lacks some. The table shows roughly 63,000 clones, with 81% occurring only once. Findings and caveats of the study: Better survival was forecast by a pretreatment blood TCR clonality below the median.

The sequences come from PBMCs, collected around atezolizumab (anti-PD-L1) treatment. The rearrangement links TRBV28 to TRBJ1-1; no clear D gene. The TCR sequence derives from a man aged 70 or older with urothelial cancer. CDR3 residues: CASSLRASVEAFF. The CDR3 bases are TGTGCCAGCAGTTTACGTGCGTCCGTAGAAGCTTTCTTT.